This T cell receptor beta chain appears in the sequencing data of a study of blood T cell repertoires in COVID-19. Study-level information: Sites in the United States, Italy and Spain provided acute and convalescent COVID-19 samples. In each case, the material was cDNA or gDNA derived from T cells, B-cell-depleted T cells, or PBMCs.

In the study's own analysis: Estimates of nucleated cell counts were drawn from the amplification of reference gene primers. Measured with immunoSEQ multiplex PCR; TCRdb has only the in-frame clones, and not every one. V, J and clone size are those of that table, while D and trimming were read from the DNA. The table has roughly 170,000 clones, almost 85% seen once. The CDR3 extends over 15 amino acids. With 4 bases clipped from V and 0 bases from J, the junction kept 4 bases outside the gene matches. Germline V gene sequence: CDR1 SGHTA, CDR2 FQGNSA. The sequence came from a man aged 40-49 years who had recovered from COVID-19. The sample consisted of peripheral blood. This chain links TRBV7-2 with TRBJ2-3, with 7 bases aligning to TRBD2. The CDR3 is CASSSRGFSTDTQYF. The DNA for the CDR3 is TGTGCCAGCAGCTCGCGGGGGTTTAGCACAGATACGCAGTATTTT. Variable domain in full (rest from reference TRBV7-2 and TRBJ2-3): GAGVSQSPSNKVTEKGKDVELRCDPISGHTALYWYRQSLGQGLEFLIYFQGNSAPDKSGLPSDRFSAERTGGSVSTLTIQRTQQEDSAVYLCASSSRGFSTDTQYFGPGTRLTVL.